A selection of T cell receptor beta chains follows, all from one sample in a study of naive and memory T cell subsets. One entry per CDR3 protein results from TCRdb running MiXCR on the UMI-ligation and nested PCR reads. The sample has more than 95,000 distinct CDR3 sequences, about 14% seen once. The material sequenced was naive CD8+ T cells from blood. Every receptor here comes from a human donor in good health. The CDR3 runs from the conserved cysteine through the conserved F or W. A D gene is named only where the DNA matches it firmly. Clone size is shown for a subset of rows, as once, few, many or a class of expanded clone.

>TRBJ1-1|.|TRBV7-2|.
CASSLLQGFEAFF
TGTGCCAGCAGCTTATTACAGGGATTTGAAGCTTTCTTT
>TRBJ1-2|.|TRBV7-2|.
CASSPGGNYYGYTF
TGTGCCAGCAGCCCGGGGGGTAATTACTATGGCTACACCTTC
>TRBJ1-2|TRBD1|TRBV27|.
CASSSGTGVGYTF
TGTGCCAGCAGTTCCGGGACAGGGGTAGGCTACACCTTC
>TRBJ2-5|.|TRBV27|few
CASSVTFRGYQETQYF
TGTGCCAGCAGTGTAACATTTCGCGGATACCAAGAGACCCAGTACTTC
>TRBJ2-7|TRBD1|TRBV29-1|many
CSVNHRGSYEQYF
TGCAGCGTTAACCACAGGGGTTCCTACGAGCAGTACTTC
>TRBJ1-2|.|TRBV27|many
CASSLAPYGTGDYGYTF
TGTGCCAGCAGTTTGGCCCCTTACGGAACAGGCGACTATGGCTACACCTTC
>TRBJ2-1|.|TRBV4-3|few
CASSQERNEQFF
TGCGCCAGCAGCCAAGAGAGGAATGAGCAGTTCTTC
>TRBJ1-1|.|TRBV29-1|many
CSVTYTEAFF
TGCAGCGTTACTTACACTGAAGCTTTCTTT
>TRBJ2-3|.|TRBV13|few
CASSSSSTDTQYF
TGTGCCAGCAGCTCATCTAGCACAGATACGCAGTATTTT
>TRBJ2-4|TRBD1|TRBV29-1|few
CSVTGALAKNIQYF
TGCAGCGTAACAGGGGCTTTAGCCAAAAACATTCAGTACTTC
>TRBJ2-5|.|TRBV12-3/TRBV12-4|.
CASSFVGGETQYF
TGTGCCAGCAGTTTTGTGGGAGGAGAGACCCAGTACTTC
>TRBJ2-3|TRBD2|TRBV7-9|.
CASRETSGTTDTQYF
TGTGCCAGCAGGGAAACTAGCGGGACTACAGATACGCAGTATTTT
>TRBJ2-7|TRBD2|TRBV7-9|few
CASRPGTSDYEQYF
TGTGCCAGCAGGCCCGGGACTAGCGACTACGAGCAGTACTTC
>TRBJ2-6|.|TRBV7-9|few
CASSLPVGATSGANVLTF
TGTGCCAGCAGCTTACCTGTCGGGGCAACTTCTGGGGCCAACGTCCTGACTTTC
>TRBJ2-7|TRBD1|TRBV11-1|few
CASSSSPGQELYEQYF
TGTGCCAGCAGCTCCTCCCCGGGACAGGAACTTTACGAGCAGTACTTC
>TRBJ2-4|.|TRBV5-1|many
CASSLTEILAKNIQYF
TGCGCCAGCAGCCTGACAGAGATCCTGGCCAAAAACATTCAGTACTTC
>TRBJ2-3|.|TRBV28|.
CASSFFGIESDTQYF
TGTGCCAGCAGTTTTTTCGGGATTGAGTCAGATACGCAGTATTTT
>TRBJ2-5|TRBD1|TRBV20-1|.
CSAREWDSEQETQYF
TGCAGTGCTAGAGAGTGGGACAGTGAGCAAGAGACCCAGTACTTC
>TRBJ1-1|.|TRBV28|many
CASSFRLADTEAFF
TGTGCCAGCAGTTTCCGGCTGGCGGACACTGAAGCTTTCTTT
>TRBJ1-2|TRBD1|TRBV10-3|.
CAISEADRVDGYTF
TGTGCCATCAGTGAAGCGGACAGGGTAGACGGCTACACCTTC
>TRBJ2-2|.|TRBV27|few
CASSILGGGQANTGELFF
TGTGCCAGCAGTATACTGGGTGGGGGACAAGCGAACACCGGGGAGCTGTTTTTT
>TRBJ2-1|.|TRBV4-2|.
CASSQGGYGEQFF
TGTGCCAGCAGCCAAGGCGGCTACGGTGAGCAGTTCTTC
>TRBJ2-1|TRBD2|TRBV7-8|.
CASSSQLAGESLLGNEQFF
TGTGCCAGCAGCTCCCAACTAGCGGGAGAGTCTCTATTGGGCAATGAGCAGTTCTTC
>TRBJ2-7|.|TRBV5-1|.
CASSTGRGIYEQYF
TGCGCCAGCAGCACCGGACGGGGGATCTACGAGCAGTACTTC
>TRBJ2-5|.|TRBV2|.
CAGRIQETQYF
TGTGCCGGTAGGATCCAAGAGACCCAGTACTTC
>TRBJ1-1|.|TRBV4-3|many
CASSQDRAANTEAFF
TGCGCCAGCAGCCAAGATAGGGCGGCGAACACTGAAGCTTTCTTT
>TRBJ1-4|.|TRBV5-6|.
CASSRDTENEKLFF
TGTGCCAGCAGCCGGGACACCGAAAATGAAAAACTGTTTTTT
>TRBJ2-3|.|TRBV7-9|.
CASSSGQKPQYF
TGTGCCAGCAGCTCCGGACAGAAACCGCAGTATTTT
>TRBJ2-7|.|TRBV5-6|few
CASSLAASGQYF
TGTGCCAGCAGCCTAGCAGCTTCCGGGCAGTACTTC
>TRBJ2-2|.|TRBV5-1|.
CASSFSGDTGELFF
TGCGCCAGCAGCTTTTCGGGGGACACCGGGGAGCTGTTTTTT
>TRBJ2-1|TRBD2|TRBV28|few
CASSLPSSSGRNEQFF
TGTGCCAGCAGTTTACCCAGTAGTAGCGGGAGGAATGAGCAGTTCTTC